This T cell receptor (beta chain) appears in the sequencing data of a study of Ad26.COV2.S vaccination and SARS-CoV-2 variants. Germline V gene lookup returns CDR1 GTSNPN and CDR2 SVGIG (reference sequence). Trimming stripped 0 bases from V and 12 bases from J, with 15 bases between. The CDR3 sequence is 13 residues long. The repertoire was sequenced with immunoSEQ multiplex PCR; TCRdb's copy has only in-frame clones and lacks some. The data contain 300,000 to 400,000 clones, about nine tenths of them singletons. The treatment: 15 to 20 received Ad26.COV2.S at low or high dose, single or two shots; roughly five received placebo; per-sample allocation not given. Samples came from day 63 after the first vaccine or placebo injection.

This receptor was taken from a person between 18 and 60 years old who received the Ad26.COV2.S COVID-19 vaccine or a placebo. The sequencing used peripheral blood, collected in a trial of Ad26.COV2.S vaccine versus placebo. The rearrangement uses TRBV30 and TRBJ2-1; D is possibly TRBD2 (5 bases). CDR3 DNA: TGTGCCTGGAGTGTACTGGAGCGGACCGGGCAGTTCTTC. Translation: CAWSVLERTGQFF.